This T cell receptor (beta chain) was retrieved from a study of cytomegalovirus exposure and HLA in healthy donors. Findings and limits, study-wide: In a later analysis, at a false discovery rate of 0.05, under 20,000 TCR beta sequences were associated with HLA alleles.

Primers included in the PCR were 60 Vbeta and 13 Jbeta primers. TCRdb's table, derived via immunoSEQ multiplex PCR, lists solely in-frame clones and lacks some. This table holds over 90,000 clones, roughly 80% found once. The germline V gene has CDR1 SGHRS and CDR2 YFSETQ. V shed 0 bases and J shed 5 bases, with 20 bases lying between them. This CDR3 is built from 17 residues. A word on this clone: Its cognate antigen is unknown.

The chain carries TRBV5-1 and TRBJ2-5, with D possibly being TRBD2 (6 bases). The sequence was collected from a man aged 45-65 years in good health and CMV-seropositive. The sample was PBMCs. The CDR3: CASSLEDSGAAWETQYF. The CDR3 region has the DNA TGCGCCAGCAGCTTGGAAGATAGCGGAGCAGCCTGGGAGACCCAGTACTTC.